The 27 T cell receptor beta chains given below trace back to one sample, sequenced in a study of OX40 agonist ivuxolimab in advanced cancers. Assay: immunoSEQ multiplex PCR; the TCRdb copy retains only in-frame clones and omits some. Of 30,000 to 40,000 clones listed, approximately 89% are singletons. The specimen was CD4+ or CD8+ T cells sorted from blood, collected in a trial of the OX40 agonist ivuxolimab. These receptors all come from an adult with an advanced solid tumor such as melanoma, head and neck, liver or kidney cancer.

This clone was observed a few times. This sequence joins TRBV12-5 and TRBJ1-1; 8 bases agree with TRBD1. The J segment lost 11 bases and the V segment lost 1 base, leaving 12 bases of the junction unmatched. The CDR3 covers 15 residues. Germline loops: CDR1 LGHNT, CDR2 FRNRAP. CDR3 bases: TGTGCTAGTGGTTTGGATCCCTACAGGGGGATGGCGGCTTTCTTT. As protein: CASGLDPYRGMAAFF.

The gene calls are TRBV7-2 and TRBJ2-7; a weak D match, TRBD2 (6 bases). Germline lookup yields CDR1 SGHTA and CDR2 FQGNSA. Trimming left V 3 bases short and J 8 bases short, with 14 bases between. The CDR3 consists of 13 residues. In DNA, the CDR3 is TGTGCCAGCAGCTTCCAGAGGAGGGAACAGCAGTACTTC. Its protein is CASSFQRREQQYF.

This clone was seen only a few times. The rearrangement uses TRBV27 and TRBJ2-7; D is ambiguous. This CDR3 is built from 13 residues. Germline V gene lookup returns CDR1 MNHEY and CDR2 SMNVEV (reference sequence). Trimming shortened V by 0 bases and J by 3 bases, and 6 bases separated the two germline ends. The CDR3 loop is CASSLSRRYEQYF. Written as DNA, the CDR3 is TGTGCCAGCAGTTTATCGAGGCGCTACGAGCAGTACTTC.

The chain combines TRBV5-1 with TRBJ1-1, with 7 bases fitting TRBD1. V lost 2 bases to trimming and J lost 5 bases; unmatched junction nucleotides: 6. The CDR3 has 14 amino acids. Germline V CDR1 and CDR2: SGHRS, YFSETQ. The CDR3 here is CASSLQGRRTEAFF. In nucleotides, the CDR3 is TGCGCCAGCAGCTTACAGGGGCGCAGAACTGAAGCTTTCTTT.

The CDR3 DNA follows: TGTGCCAGCAGAGAAGACAGGGGGCGCTTCTACGAGCAGTACTTC. Translating it yields CASREDRGRFYEQYF. The chain combines TRBV7-2 with TRBJ2-7; the match to TRBD1 covers 10 bases. The V and J ends lost 6 bases and 3 bases, in that order; junction bases with no gene match: 8. The germline CDR1 and CDR2 sequences are SGHTA and FQGNSA. The CDR3 sequence is 15 residues long.

This chain uses TRBV5-1 with TRBJ2-7, with D perhaps matching TRBD1 (6 bases). Trimming removed 0 bases at V and 8 bases at J, with 12 bases between. The CDR3 is 13 residues long. Germline lookup yields CDR1 SGHRS and CDR2 YFSETQ. CDR3 sequence reads: CASSLDSQGQQYF. The CDR3 DNA sequence: TGCGCCAGCAGCTTGGATTCCCAGGGGCAGCAGTACTTC.

The V gene is TRBV6-1, the J gene TRBJ1-5; no reliable D call. Between the trimmed V and J ends, which lost 8 bases and 5 bases, there was a span of 10 bases. The CDR3 covers 12 residues. The germline gives CDR1 MNHNS, CDR2 SASEGT. This CDR3 is CASHEAYQPQHF. CDR3 bases: TGTGCCAGCCATGAGGCCTATCAGCCCCAGCATTTT.

This clone occurred once. The genes are TRBV4-1 and TRBJ2-7; 8 nucleotides line up with TRBD2. Germline assignment: CDR1 MGHRA and CDR2 YSYEKL. This CDR3 region has 17 residues. V shed 4 bases, J shed 0 bases, and the junction held 11 bases outside the gene matches. CDR3 sequence: CASSRGSGTRGSYEQYF. CDR3 sequence (DNA): TGCGCCAGCAGCCGAGGGAGCGGGACTAGAGGCTCCTACGAGCAGTACTTC.

The chain uses TRBV19 and TRBJ2-7; 11 bases match TRBD1. V lost 6 bases and J lost 3; bases outside the gene matches: 4. This CDR3 contains 14 residues. Germline CDR1 is LNHDA and CDR2 is SQIVND (reference sequence). CDR3 nucleotide sequence: TGTGCCAGTAGCCCCGGGACAGGGGGCTACGAGCAGTACTTC. Translation: CASSPGTGGYEQYF.

This clone is a singleton in its sample. Here the CDR3 DNA reads TGCGCCAGCAGCTTGGGCGGGACGGGGAGTAATCAGCCCCAGCATTTT. Its protein product is CASSLGGTGSNQPQHF. The chain couples TRBV5-1 to TRBJ1-5; TRBD1 might be the D (5 bases). In germline, CDR1 is SGHRS, CDR2 YFSETQ. This CDR3 has 16 residues. The V end lost 0 bases, the J end lost 4 bases, and 14 bases lay between the germline ends.

The chain is built from TRBV5-1 and TRBJ1-1; TRBD1 is a possible D gene (5 bases). This CDR3 has 15 amino acids. Between the trimmed V and J ends, which lost 2 bases and 0 bases, there was a span of 11 bases. The germline V gene has CDR1 SGHRS and CDR2 YFSETQ. DNA for the CDR3: TGCGCCAGCAGCTTTTCCGGGGGGTTGAACACTGAAGCTTTCTTT. Amino acid sequence: CASSFSGGLNTEAFF.

This clone has only one observation. In the same sample, other DNA sequences code for this CDR3. CDR3 sequence (DNA): TGTGCCTGGAGCGCAGGGGGTGGCTACACCTTC. It is translated as CAWSAGGGYTF. The rearrangement joins TRBV30 to TRBJ1-2, with 7 bases matching TRBD1. Trimming removed 3 bases from V and 7 bases from J; junction bases left unmatched: 2. CDR3 length: 11 amino acids. Germline CDR1 and CDR2: GTSNPN and SVGIG (reference sequence).

This chain links TRBV15 with TRBJ1-5; TRBD1 matches 11 bases. CDR1 and CDR2 (germline): LNHNV, YYDKDF (reference sequence). The CDR3 covers 16 residues. Unmatched junction bases numbered 10, after V lost 6 bases and J lost 6 bases. The CDR3 DNA sequence: TGTGCCACCAGTTCTGGGGGACAGGGGGTGCCTCAGCCCCAGCATTTT. The encoded protein is CATSSGGQGVPQPQHF.

The V call is TRBV7-2, the J call TRBJ2-7; D not certain. Per germline, CDR1 SGHTA and CDR2 FQGNSA. V lost 1 base and J lost 2, with 12 bases in between. CDR3 size: 15 residues. The CDR3 here is CASSLDLVGAYEQYF. The CDR3 bases are TGTGCCAGCAGCTTAGATCTAGTCGGAGCCTACGAGCAGTACTTC. Supplemented by reference TRBV7-2 and TRBJ2-7, the full variable domain reads GAGVSQSPSNKVTEKGKDVELRCDPISGHTALYWYRQSLGQGLEFLIYFQGNSAPDKSGLPSDRFSAERTGGSVSTLTIQRTQQEDSAVYLCASSLDLVGAYEQYFGPGTRLTVT.

Concerning this clone: Germline is not matched at one junction end, which may reflect a read error. The rearrangement joins TRBV7-3 to TRBJ2-1; D remains ambiguous. The CDR3 covers 11 residues. In germline, CDR1 is SGHTA, CDR2 FQGTGA. CDR3 in amino acids: CASSLTNGQFF. CDR3 nucleotide sequence: TGTGCCAGCAGCTTAACTAATGGGCAGTTCTTC.

V and J are TRBV7-2 and TRBJ2-2; possibly TRBD2 for D (6 bases). This CDR3 is 14 amino acids long. CDR1 and CDR2 (germline): SGHTA, FQGNSA. Between the trimmed V and J ends, which lost 5 bases and 4 bases, there was a span of 11 bases. This CDR3 reads CASSPPGVTGELFF. CDR3 DNA: TGTGCCAGCAGCCCCCCGGGGGTCACCGGGGAGCTGTTTTTT.

The V gene is TRBV30, the J gene TRBJ1-2; tentative D call: TRBD1 (5 bases). The V and J ends lost 4 bases and 1 base respectively, with 13 bases between them. Germline V gene lookup returns CDR1 GTSNPN and CDR2 SVGIG (reference sequence). The CDR3 contains 14 residues. The CDR3 region has the DNA TGTGCCTGGACAGGGAGTTGGATTAACTATGGCTACACCTTC. Its protein is CAWTGSWINYGYTF.

This CDR3 is CASSTGTPYEFF. The CDR3 DNA sequence: TGTGCCAGTTCGACCGGGACCCCCTACGAGTTCTTC. The chain couples TRBV6-1 to TRBJ2-1, with D perhaps assigned TRBD1 or TRBD2 (5 bases each). The CDR3 is made up of 12 amino acids. Trimming took off 9 bases at V and 14 bases at J, with 20 bases between the two ends. The germline V gene has CDR1 MNHNS and CDR2 SASEGT.

This sequence joins TRBV30 and TRBJ2-1, with 7 positions matching TRBD1. The CDR3 extends over 14 amino acids. Germline V lookup: CDR1 GTSNPN, CDR2 SVGIG (reference sequence). The ends lost 5 bases at V and 4 bases at J; junction bases unmatched: 8. CDR3 amino acids: CAWASGTVYNEQFF. CDR3 DNA sequence: TGTGCCTGGGCGTCCGGGACAGTTTACAATGAGCAGTTCTTC.

The chain couples TRBV5-4 to TRBJ2-5; D unresolved. Trimming shortened V by 2 bases and J by 2 bases, and 7 bases separated the two germline ends. The CDR3 spans 13 residues. Germline V CDR1 and CDR2: SGHNT, YYREEE (reference sequence). CDR3 amino acids: CASSFGLQETQYF. CDR3 DNA: TGTGCCAGCAGCTTCGGGCTGCAAGAGACCCAGTACTTC.

This chain uses TRBV10-1 with TRBJ2-2; D gene unclear. V lost 6 bases and J 6 bases, leaving 8 bases between the germline ends. The CDR3 runs 12 residues. Germline values: CDR1 WNHNN, CDR2 SYGVQD (reference sequence). DNA for the CDR3: TGCGCCAGCAGCCAACCGGCCGGGGAGCTGTTTTTT. This codes for CASSQPAGELFF.

The genes are TRBV29-1 and TRBJ2-3; tentatively, D is TRBD1 (6 bases). The CDR3 spans 14 residues. V was clipped by 2 bases and J by 0 bases, with 9 bases between them. Germline lookup yields CDR1 SQVTM and CDR2 ANQGSEA. The CDR3, as DNA: TGCAGCGTTGAAAAGGGGGATAGCACAGATACGCAGTATTTT. Its translation: CSVEKGDSTDTQYF.

The chain joins TRBV9 to TRBJ2-1; perhaps TRBD1 as D (6 bases). This CDR3 is built from 18 residues. The V and J ends lost 1 base and 5 bases respectively, with 22 bases between them. Germline assignment: CDR1 SGDLS and CDR2 YYNGEE. CDR3: CASSVSGTPRRGNNEQFF. The CDR3 region has the DNA TGTGCCAGCAGCGTATCCGGGACACCACGTCGGGGAAACAATGAGCAGTTCTTC.

This chain connects TRBV29-1 to TRBJ1-4; 7 nucleotides agree with TRBD1. The CDR3 covers 13 residues. The trim removed 6 bases at V and 3 bases at J, leaving 4 bases unmatched. CDR1 is SQVTM, CDR2 ANQGSEA, per germline. The CDR3 loop is CSVEGTANEKLFF. The CDR3 DNA sequence: TGCAGCGTCGAGGGGACAGCTAATGAAAAACTGTTTTTT.

The rearrangement uses TRBV14 and TRBJ1-1; the D gene is possibly TRBD1 (6 bases). Trimming took off 4 bases at V and 4 bases at J, with 19 bases between the two ends. CDR3 length equals 16 residues. Germline CDR1 and CDR2: SGHDN and FVKESK. CDR3 protein: CASSPQGMGLGTEAFF. As DNA, the CDR3 is TGTGCCAGCAGCCCACAGGGAATGGGTCTTGGCACTGAAGCTTTCTTT.

The chain recombines TRBV5-1 with TRBJ1-2, with D unclear. Germline CDR1 reads SGHRS; CDR2 reads YFSETQ. This CDR3 contains 14 residues. The V end was cut by 4 bases, the J end by 0 bases, with 10 bases between. The CDR3 reads CASSETTANYGYTF. CDR3 nucleotides: TGCGCCAGCAGCGAAACGACGGCTAACTATGGCTACACCTTC.

The rearrangement joins TRBV27 to TRBJ2-5, with 9 nucleotides matching TRBD2. CDR3 length: 14 residues. The V and J ends lost 9 bases and 6 bases, in that order; junction bases with no gene match: 11. Per germline, CDR1 MNHEY and CDR2 SMNVEV (reference sequence). The DNA of the CDR3 is TGTGCCAGTTCGACTAGCGGTTCTGTTCAGACCCAGTACTTC. It translates to CASSTSGSVQTQYF.